A selection of T cell receptor beta chains follows, all from one sample in a study of T cell changes during pregnancy in multiple sclerosis. Clones were sequenced by immunoSEQ multiplex PCR, and TCRdb holds only the in-frame ones, with some missing. The top ten clones hold approximately 0.84% of a sample with about 89,000 clones, around 94% of them seen once. Sequencing used peripheral blood, obtained in the third trimester of pregnancy. Receptor source: a female donor with multiple sclerosis, enrolled in a pregnancy study. Both conserved end residues are part of each CDR3. The D gene is left open where the match is weak. Expanded clones are given a class, and other clones once, few, many or no size at all.

>TRBJ1-1|TRBD1|NA|TRBV5-1
CASSVTGTAFQGTEAFF
TGCGCCAGCAGCGTAACCGGGACAGCCTTCCAAGGCACTGAAGCTTTCTTT
>TRBJ1-5|TRBD1|NA|TRBV28
CASSLGQGVQPQHF
TGTGCCAGCAGTTTAGGGCAGGGGGTTCAGCCCCAGCATTTT
>TRBJ2-5|NA|NA|TRBV5-1
CASSLVQGEETQYF
TGCGCCAGCAGCTTGGTTCAGGGTGAAGAGACCCAGTACTTC
>TRBJ2-1|TRBD2|NA|TRBV5-4
CASSPPGGHKSYNEQFF
TGTGCCAGCAGCCCCCCGGGGGGGCATAAATCTTACAATGAGCAGTTCTTC
>TRBJ2-1|TRBD2|NA|TRBV27
CASGPWTSGNNEQFF
TGTGCCAGCGGCCCTTGGACTAGCGGGAACAATGAGCAGTTCTTC
>TRBJ2-3|TRBD2|NA|TRBV30
CAWSGLAGPTDTQYF
TGTGCCTGGTCTGGTTTAGCGGGCCCCACAGATACGCAGTATTTT
>TRBJ1-4|NA|NA|TRBV19
CASNSQFGATNEKLFF
TGTGCCAGTAATAGTCAGTTCGGAGCAACTAATGAAAAACTGTTTTTT
>TRBJ1-4|NA|NA|TRBV19
CASTSTGRATNEKLFF
TGTGCCAGTACCTCGACAGGCCGTGCAACTAATGAAAAACTGTTTTTT
>TRBJ1-5|NA|NA|TRBV10-3
CAISGGLSNQPQHF
TGTGCCATCAGTGGCGGGTTAAGCAATCAGCCCCAGCATTTT
>TRBJ2-4|NA|NA|TRBV4-3
CASSQDVAWGTRAKNIQYF
TGCGCCAGCAGCCAAGATGTCGCCTGGGGCACCAGGGCCAAAAACATTCAGTACTTC
>TRBJ1-2|TRBD1|few|TRBV7-9
CASSLGGQDTNYGYTF
TGTGCCAGCAGCTTAGGGGGACAGGACACCAACTATGGCTACACCTTC
>TRBJ1-1|NA|NA|TRBV29-1
CSVVRTANTEAFF
TGCAGCGTTGTTCGGACAGCGAACACTGAAGCTTTCTTT
>TRBJ1-5|NA|NA|TRBV28
CASSLPVNSNQPQHF
TGTGCCAGCAGTTTACCAGTGAATAGCAATCAGCCCCAGCATTTT
>TRBJ2-1|TRBD1|once|TRBV7-2
CASNIPGTANEQFF
TGTGCCAGCAATATACCCGGGACAGCTAATGAGCAGTTCTTC
>TRBJ1-1|TRBD1|NA|TRBV18
CASSSRQGSVNTEAFF
TGTGCCAGCTCATCAAGACAGGGTTCAGTGAACACTGAAGCTTTCTTT